This T cell receptor beta chain appears in the sequencing data of a study of blood T cell repertoires in COVID-19. Looking at the study overall: Spain, Italy and the United States supplied samples that represented acute and convalescent COVID-19. The analysed material was cDNA or gDNA that came from T cells, B-cell-depleted T cells, or PBMCs.

Original processing notes: Reference gene primer amplification gave estimated nucleated cell counts. Libraries were prepared by immunoSEQ multiplex PCR; TCRdb keeps only in-frame clonotypes and omits some of them. V and J calls and clone size are those listed in that table; D and trimming were worked out from the DNA. The data hold 250,000 or so clones, with approximately 87% observed a single time. The source of this sequence is a woman aged 40 to 50 who had recovered from COVID-19. Sequencing was carried out using peripheral blood.

DNA of the CDR3: TGTGCCAGCAGCTTAGCGCAGAGGGTGGGCGGCTACACCTTC. Its protein product is CASSLAQRVGGYTF. V is TRBV7-9 and J is TRBJ1-2; no reliable D call. Germline loops: CDR1 SEHNR, CDR2 FQNEAQ (reference sequence). The CDR3 has 14 amino acids. With 0 bases removed from V and 8 bases from J, the gap between germline ends came to 13 bases.